This T cell receptor beta chain stems from a study of human T cells and chemical hapten exposure. The CDR3 extends over 13 amino acids. The V end lost 4 bases, the J end lost 4 bases, and 8 bases lay between the germline ends. TCRdb reprocessed the RACE reads with MiXCR, giving one entry per CDR3 protein. The sample lists tens of thousands of distinct CDR3 sequences; around 7% were seen once. In this sample, this clonotype turned up many times. Time point specified: patch test 1, 2 weeks after DPC sensitization. Treatment meaning: therapeutic diphenylcyclopropenone sensitization with weekly scalp DPC.

This sequence was found in a woman in her twenties or thirties with alopecia areata. Some clones in this sample may be carry-over from other donors' samples. This sample comprised whole blood, obtained in connection with sensitization to the hapten diphenylcyclopropenone (DPC). The gene calls are TRBV12-3 or TRBV12-4 and TRBJ2-1, with a possible D match to TRBD1 (6 bases). Written as DNA, the CDR3 is TGTGCCAGCAGTTCCGGGACATACAATGAGCAGTTCTTC. It yields the protein CASSSGTYNEQFF.